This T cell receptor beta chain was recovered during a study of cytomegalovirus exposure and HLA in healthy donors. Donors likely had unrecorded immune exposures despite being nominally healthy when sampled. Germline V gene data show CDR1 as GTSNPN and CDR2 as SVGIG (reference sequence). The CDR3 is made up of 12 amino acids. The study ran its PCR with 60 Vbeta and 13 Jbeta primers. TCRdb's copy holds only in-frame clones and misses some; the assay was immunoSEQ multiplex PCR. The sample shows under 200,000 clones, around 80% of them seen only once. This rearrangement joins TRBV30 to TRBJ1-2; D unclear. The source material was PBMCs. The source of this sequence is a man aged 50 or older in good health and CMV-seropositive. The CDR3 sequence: CAYGGPAGGYTF. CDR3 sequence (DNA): TGTGCTTATGGAGGCCCCGCGGGGGGCTACACCTTC.